This TCR beta chain is from a study of blood T cell repertoires in COVID-19. Germline loops: CDR1 SGHNT, CDR2 YENEEA. The CDR3 is 15 residues long. Germline trimming cut 1 base from V and 2 bases from J; bases unmatched to any gene: 5. Repertoires were generated with immunoSEQ multiplex PCR, while TCRdb's copy carries only in-frame clones and drops some. The sample has around 170,000 clones; 85% to 90% are singletons. This TCR was sampled from a man aged 50-60 years with active or convalescent COVID-19. Sequencing used peripheral blood. The rearrangement joins TRBV11-3 to TRBJ2-7; the match to TRBD2 covers 7 bases. CDR3 bases: TGTGCCAGCAGCTTAGTGCGGGAGAGAACCTACGAGCAGTACTTC. This encodes CASSLVRERTYEQYF.